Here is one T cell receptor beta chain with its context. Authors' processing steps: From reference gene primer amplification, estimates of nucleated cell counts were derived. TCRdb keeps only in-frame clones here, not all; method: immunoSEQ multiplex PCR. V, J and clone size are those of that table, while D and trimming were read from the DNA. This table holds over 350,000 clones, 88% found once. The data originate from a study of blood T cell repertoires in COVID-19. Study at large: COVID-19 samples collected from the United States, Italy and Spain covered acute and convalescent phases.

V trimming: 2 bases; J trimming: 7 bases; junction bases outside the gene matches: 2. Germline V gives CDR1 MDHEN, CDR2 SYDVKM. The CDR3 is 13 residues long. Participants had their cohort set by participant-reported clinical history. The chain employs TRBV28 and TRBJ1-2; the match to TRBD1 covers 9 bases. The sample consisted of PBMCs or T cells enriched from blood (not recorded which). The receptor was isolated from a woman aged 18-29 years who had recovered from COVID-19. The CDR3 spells CASSLGTGTGYTF. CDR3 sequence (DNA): TGTGCCAGCAGTTTAGGGACAGGGACTGGCTACACCTTC.